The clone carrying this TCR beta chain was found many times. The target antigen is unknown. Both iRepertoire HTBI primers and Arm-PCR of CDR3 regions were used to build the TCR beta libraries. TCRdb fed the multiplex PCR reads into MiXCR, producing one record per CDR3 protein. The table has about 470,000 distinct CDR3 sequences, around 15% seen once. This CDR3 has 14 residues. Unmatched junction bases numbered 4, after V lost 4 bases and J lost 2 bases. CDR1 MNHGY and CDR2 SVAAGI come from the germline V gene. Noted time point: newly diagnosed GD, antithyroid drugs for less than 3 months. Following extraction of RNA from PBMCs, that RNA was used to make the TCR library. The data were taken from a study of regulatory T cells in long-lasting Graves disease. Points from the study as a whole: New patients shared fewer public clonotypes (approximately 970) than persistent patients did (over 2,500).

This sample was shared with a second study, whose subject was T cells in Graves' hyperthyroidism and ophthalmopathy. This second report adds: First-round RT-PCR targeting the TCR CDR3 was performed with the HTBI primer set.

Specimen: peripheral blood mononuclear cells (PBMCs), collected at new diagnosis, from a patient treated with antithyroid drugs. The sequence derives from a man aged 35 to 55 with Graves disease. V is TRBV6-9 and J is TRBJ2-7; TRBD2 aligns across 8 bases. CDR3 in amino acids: CASSSFSGAYEQYF. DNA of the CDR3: TGTGCCAGCAGTTCCTTTAGCGGGGCCTACGAGCAGTACTTC.